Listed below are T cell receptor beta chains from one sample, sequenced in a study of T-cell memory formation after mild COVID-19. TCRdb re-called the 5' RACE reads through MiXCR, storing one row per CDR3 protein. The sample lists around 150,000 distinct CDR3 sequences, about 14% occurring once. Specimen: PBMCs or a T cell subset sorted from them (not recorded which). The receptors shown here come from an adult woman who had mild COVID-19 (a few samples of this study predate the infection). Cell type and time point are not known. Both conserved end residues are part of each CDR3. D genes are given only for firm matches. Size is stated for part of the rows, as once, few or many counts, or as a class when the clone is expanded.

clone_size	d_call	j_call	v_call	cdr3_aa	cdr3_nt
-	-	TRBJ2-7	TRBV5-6	CASSWGISYEQYF	TGTGCCAGCAGCTGGGGGATCTCCTACGAGCAGTACTTC
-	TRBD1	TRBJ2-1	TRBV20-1	CSAPQGVFYNEQFF	TGCAGTGCTCCGCAGGGGGTGTTCTACAATGAGCAGTTCTTC
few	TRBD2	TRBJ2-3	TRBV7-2	CASSFTGGRSDTQYF	TGTGCCAGCAGCTTTACGGGAGGTCGGTCGGATACGCAGTATTTT
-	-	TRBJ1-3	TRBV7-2	CASSLDRQGPGNTIYF	TGTGCCAGCAGCCTAGACCGTCAGGGGCCTGGAAACACCATATATTTT
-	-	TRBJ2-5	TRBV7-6	CASSLEYWGTQYF	TGTGCCAGCAGCTTAGAGTATTGGGGGACCCAGTACTTC
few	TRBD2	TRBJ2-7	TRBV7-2	CASSLGLGGSYEQYF	TGTGCCAGCAGCTTAGGATTGGGCGGGAGCTACGAGCAGTACTTC
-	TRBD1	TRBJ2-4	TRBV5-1	CASSPVGQGVFNIQYF	TGCGCCAGCAGCCCCGTGGGACAGGGGGTCTTCAACATTCAGTACTTC
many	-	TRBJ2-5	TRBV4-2	CASSQKDQETQYF	TGTGCCAGCAGCCAAAAAGACCAAGAGACCCAGTACTTC
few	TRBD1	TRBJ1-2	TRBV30	CAWTESLEQGWNGYTF	TGTGCCTGGACAGAGAGTTTAGAACAGGGGTGGAATGGCTACACCTTC
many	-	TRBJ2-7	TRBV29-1	CSVLGGYEQYF	TGCAGCGTCCTAGGGGGGTATGAGCAGTACTTC
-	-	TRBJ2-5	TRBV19	CASSYRSSERETQYF	TGTGCCAGTAGTTATAGATCTTCTGAACGGGAGACCCAGTACTTC
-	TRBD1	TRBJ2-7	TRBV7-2	CASSSRDSSYEQYF	TGTGCCAGCAGCTCCCGGGACAGCTCCTACGAGCAGTACTTC
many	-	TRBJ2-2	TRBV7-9	CASSLVVGELFF	TGTGCCAGCAGCTTGGTGGTCGGGGAGCTGTTTTTT
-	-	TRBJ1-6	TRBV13	CASTLQGSKRSPLHF	TGTGCCAGCACCTTACAGGGTAGTAAACGATCACCCCTCCACTTT
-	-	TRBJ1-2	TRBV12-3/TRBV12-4	CASSRDGGTVEGYTF	TGTGCCAGCAGCCGCGACGGGGGGACGGTGGAAGGCTACACCTTC
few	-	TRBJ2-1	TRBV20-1	CSARGRADGTPMPYNEQFF	TGCAGTGCTAGAGGCCGAGCGGACGGGACTCCGATGCCCTACAATGAGCAGTTCTTC
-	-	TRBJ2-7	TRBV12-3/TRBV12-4	CASSFAGTYEQYF	TGTGCCAGCAGTTTCGCGGGAACCTACGAGCAGTACTTC
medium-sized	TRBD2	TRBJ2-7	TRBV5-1	CASSYGLAGANEQYF	TGCGCCAGCAGCTACGGACTAGCGGGAGCGAATGAGCAGTACTTC
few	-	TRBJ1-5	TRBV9	CASGGGWINQPQHF	TGTGCCAGCGGAGGGGGGTGGATAAATCAGCCCCAGCATTTT
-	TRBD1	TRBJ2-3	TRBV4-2	CASSQEWTGTTDTQYF	TGTGCCAGCAGCCAAGAGTGGACAGGGACCACAGATACGCAGTATTTT
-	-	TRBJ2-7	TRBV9	CASSAQGYEQYF	TGTGCCAGCAGCGCACAGGGTTACGAGCAGTACTTC
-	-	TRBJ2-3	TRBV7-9	CASSPEGTDTQYF	TGTGCCAGCAGCCCCGAGGGCACAGATACGCAGTATTTT
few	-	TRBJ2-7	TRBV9	CASSVVGGNEQYF	TGTGCCAGCAGCGTAGTTGGGGGGAACGAGCAGTACTTC